This T cell receptor (beta chain) stems from a study of vaccination effects on CD4 cells after COVID-19. Study outcomes and limitations: Both infection-induced and vaccine-induced clones contracted markedly at late post-vaccination timepoints. Only 1 of 255 vaccine-induced clones from healthy vaccinees cross-reacted with common cold coronaviruses.

ViraFEST used viral peptide pools to expand antigen-specific CD4+ T cells before sequencing. CD4+ T cell isolation took place after about nine days of culture. All vaccine recipients tested negative for nucleocapsid antibodies and had never contracted SARS-CoV-2 infection. A few million PBMC were placed in each well, which was supplemented with 8.5 to 10 IU/ml IL-2 and around 9.9 ug/ml peptides. Days 3 and 7 were when half the medium was replaced with IL-2 medium. There are 15 residues in the CDR3. With regard to this clone: Its antigen is unidentified.

Some clones are missing from TCRdb's copy, which holds only in-frame ones; the method was immunoSEQ multiplex PCR. The table lists some 70,000 clones, about 80% of them singletons. This clonotype originated in a human donor who received a COVID-19 vaccine. This specimen was CD4+ T cells from PBMCs cultured with SARS-CoV-2 spike peptides, taken before COVID-19 vaccination. The chain recombines TRBV21-1 with TRBJ1-4. TRBV21-1 is a pseudogene. CDR3 protein: CASNKRVGGDEKLFF. The CDR3 DNA reads TGTGCCAGCAACAAAAGGGTAGGGGGGGATGAAAAACTGTTTTTT.